The rows below give T cell receptor beta chains drawn from one sample of a study of beta chain features in type 1 diabetes. This table comes from immunoSEQ multiplex PCR, and its TCRdb copy is limited to in-frame clones, with some not included. The table lists 350,000 to 400,000 clones, roughly 16% of them singletons. Sequencing used naive CD4+ T cells from blood. Every receptor here comes from a woman aged 18-35 years in good health. The CDR3 runs from the conserved cysteine through the conserved F or W. The D gene is left open where the match is weak. The size entry is marked missing in some rows and otherwise reads once, few, many or a size class.

d_call clone_size j_call v_call cdr3_length cdr3_nt cdr3_aa
TRBD2 - TRBJ2-7 TRBV29-1 15 TGCAGCGTACGACTAGCGGGAGGTCTTTCCTACGAGCAGTACTTC CSVRLAGGLSYEQYF
TRBD2 few TRBJ2-3 TRBV28 16 TGTGCCAGCAGCTCCGTTAGCGGGAGTGGGACAGATACGCAGTATTTT CASSSVSGSGTDTQYF
- few TRBJ1-2 TRBV4-3 14 TGCGCCAGCAGCCACCCGGACAAAGGCAATGGCTACACCTTC CASSHPDKGNGYTF
- - TRBJ2-7 TRBV10-3 13 TGTGCCATCTCTTCAGGCATGTCCTACGAGCAGTACTTC CAISSGMSYEQYF
- few TRBJ2-5 TRBV30 15 TGTGCCTGGCCCCAAAGAGAGGATTCGGCGGAGACCCAGTACTTC CAWPQREDSAETQYF
- few TRBJ2-5 TRBV5-1 13 TGCGCCAGCAGCGAGAGCCTCCAAGAGACCCAGTACTTC CASSESLQETQYF
- - TRBJ2-5 TRBV9 14 TGTGCCAGCAGCGTAGGAGGAGGGAGGGAGACCCAGTACTTC CASSVGGGRETQYF
TRBD1 - TRBJ2-5 TRBV7-9 15 TGTGCCAGCAGCCAGATACAGGGGGCCGGGGAGACCCAGTACTTC CASSQIQGAGETQYF
- - TRBJ2-7 TRBV15 13 TGTGCCACCAGCAGAGATCGGGGTCAGCCCCAGTACTTC CATSRDRGQPQYF
- - TRBJ2-1 TRBV18 13 TGTGCCAGCTCTCAACAGGAGACCGATGAGCAGTTCTTC CASSQQETDEQFF